The next 22 T cell receptor beta chains were all read from a single sample in a study of shared clonotypes between healthy human individuals. The data were produced by immunoSEQ multiplex PCR, yet TCRdb's version contains in-frame clones alone and is incomplete. The sample yields some 2 million clones, roughly 94% seen once. The sequencing sample was made of naive CD4+ T cells sorted from blood. The subset here: CD45RA+ positively selected. The receptors stem from a man aged 18 to 35 in good health.

J is TRBJ2-3 and V is TRBV11-2; possible D gene TRBD1, 6 bases. The germline CDR1 and CDR2 sequences are SGHAT and FQNNGV. The CDR3 totals 16 residues. V was clipped by 2 bases and J by 2 bases, with 14 bases between them. CDR3 protein: CASSLPLVGATDTQYF. In nucleotides, the CDR3 is TGTGCCAGCAGCTTACCCTTGGTGGGGGCCACAGATACGCAGTATTTT.

In nucleotides, the CDR3 is TGTGCCAGTAGTTTCAATAGCGGTGGCACAGATACGCAGTATTTT. This sequence encodes CASSFNSGGTDTQYF. The V call is TRBV19, the J call TRBJ2-3; weak D call: TRBD2 (6 bases). Looked up from germline, CDR1 is LNHDA and CDR2 is SQIVND (reference sequence). Trimming pared 5 bases from V and 1 base from J, leaving 13 bases between. The CDR3 has 15 amino acids.

This chain joins TRBV2 and TRBJ1-2; maybe TRBD1 (6 bases). Trimming stripped 6 bases from V and 7 bases from J, with 18 bases between. CDR1 and CDR2 (germline): SNHLY, FYNNEI. The CDR3 consists of 14 residues. CDR3 nucleotides: TGTGCCAGCAGGGAAACAGGGATGTTCTCTGGCTACACCTTC. It yields the protein CASRETGMFSGYTF.

CDR3 bases: TGTGCCAGCAGCTTGTCACTAGCGGCAGGGGGGGAGCAGTTCTTC. Amino acid sequence: CASSLSLAAGGEQFF. This chain links TRBV7-2 with TRBJ2-1; D possibly corresponds to TRBD2 (8 bases). The CDR3 covers 15 residues. Germline V gene sequence: CDR1 SGHTA, CDR2 FQGNSA. V was trimmed by 3 bases and J by 10 bases, leaving 19 bases between them.

V is TRBV10-3 and J is TRBJ2-3, with 12 bases fitting TRBD2. Germline lookup yields CDR1 ENHRY and CDR2 SYGVKD. V shed 3 bases, J shed 5 bases, and the junction held 15 bases outside the gene matches. The CDR3 has 19 amino acids. The chain's CDR3 is CAISEAKTGLAGIGDTQYF. The CDR3 nucleotides read TGTGCCATCAGTGAAGCAAAAACAGGACTAGCGGGAATAGGAGATACGCAGTATTTT.

This clone showed up many times. This chain joins TRBV30 and TRBJ2-3, with 12 positions matching TRBD1. This CDR3 contains 15 residues. Germline V gives CDR1 GTSNPN, CDR2 SVGIG (reference sequence). Trimming removed 4 bases from V and 4 bases from J; junction bases left unmatched: 6. For the CDR3, the DNA is TGTGCCTGGATGAGGGGACAGGGGGCCTCAGATACGCAGTATTTT. Translation: CAWMRGQGASDTQYF. The entire variable domain, with the rest obtained from reference TRBV30 and TRBJ2-3, is as follows: SQTIHQWPATLVQPVGSPLSLECTVEGTSNPNLYWYRQAAGRGLQLLFYSVGIGQISSEVPQNLSASRPQDRQFILSSKKLLLSDSGFYLCAWMRGQGASDTQYFGPGTRLTVL.

The chain combines TRBV7-2 with TRBJ1-5, with D unresolved. Deletions cut 1 base from V and 1 base from J, with 11 bases between. There are 16 residues in the CDR3. The germline gives CDR1 SGHTA, CDR2 FQGNSA. The CDR3 coding sequence is TGTGCCAGCAGCTTAGAATCCCGCCGGAGCAATCAGCCCCAGCATTTT. Translated: CASSLESRRSNQPQHF.

The rearrangement joins TRBV6-1 to TRBJ1-1; D not certain. Trimming took off 6 bases at V and 0 bases at J, with 8 bases between the two ends. Germline V gene lookup returns CDR1 MNHNS and CDR2 SASEGT. CDR3 length: 13 residues. The CDR3 region is CASSSQMNTEAFF. In nucleotides, the CDR3 is TGTGCCAGCAGCAGCCAAATGAACACTGAAGCTTTCTTT.

The V call is TRBV7-2, the J call TRBJ2-7, with D uncertain. The germline V gene encodes CDR1 SGHTA and CDR2 FQGNSA. V gave up 2 bases and J gave up 0 bases, with 11 bases separating them. The CDR3 is 15 residues long. The CDR3 bases are TGTGCCAGCAGCTTAAACGCCGTGAGCTCCTACGAGCAGTACTTC. Translated, it gives CASSLNAVSSYEQYF.

The chain couples TRBV6-4 to TRBJ2-3, with a weak D call TRBD2 (5 bases). Germline V gene sequence: CDR1 MRHNA, CDR2 SNTAGT. V was pared by 6 bases and J by 2 bases, with 12 bases between. CDR3 length equals 14 residues. CDR3 coding DNA: TGTGCCAGCAGCCCCTTCGGGATCACAGATACGCAGTATTTT. Protein product: CASSPFGITDTQYF.

This clone was seen just once. This rearrangement joins TRBV6-1 to TRBJ1-5; D unclear. The CDR3 runs to 15 residues. V lost 7 bases and J 0 bases, leaving 13 bases between the germline ends. The germline CDR1 and CDR2 sequences are MNHNS and SASEGT. For the CDR3, the DNA is TGTGCCAGCAACCCGGGTGATAATAGCAATCAGCCCCAGCATTTT. Protein: CASNPGDNSNQPQHF.

The rearrangement uses TRBV30 and TRBJ2-7, with 7 nucleotides matching TRBD2. Trimming removed 1 base from V and 3 bases from J; junction bases left unmatched: 3. Germline-derived CDR1 and CDR2 are GTSNPN and SVGIG (reference sequence). The CDR3 consists of 13 residues. In nucleotides, the CDR3 is TGTGCCTGGAGTGGGCGGGAGCACTACGAGCAGTACTTC. It codes for CAWSGREHYEQYF.

This clone has a single count. The V gene is TRBV27, the J gene TRBJ2-1, with 12 bases matching TRBD2. The CDR3 is 16 amino acids. With 6 bases clipped from V and 3 bases from J, the junction kept 6 bases outside the gene matches. CDR1 is MNHEY, CDR2 SMNVEV, per germline (reference sequence). The CDR3 spells CASRSGLAGNYNEQFF. The CDR3 DNA reads as TGTGCCAGCAGATCCGGACTAGCGGGAAACTACAATGAGCAGTTCTTC.

This sequence joins TRBV6-1 and TRBJ1-2, with D possibly matching TRBD1 (5 bases). Germline V lookup: CDR1 MNHNS, CDR2 SASEGT. Trimming stripped 7 bases from V and 4 bases from J, with 10 bases between. The CDR3 length is 12 residues. CDR3 nucleotide sequence: TGTGCCAGCACTGACAGCAGCTATGGCTACACCTTC. Protein: CASTDSSYGYTF.

The gene calls are TRBV30 and TRBJ1-5; TRBD1 matches 9 bases. The length of the CDR3 is 14 residues. The V and J ends lost 0 bases and 7 bases, in that order; junction bases with no gene match: 4. Germline assignment: CDR1 GTSNPN and CDR2 SVGIG (reference sequence). CDR3 loop: CAWSVTGGDQPQHF. DNA for the CDR3: TGTGCCTGGAGTGTCACAGGGGGCGACCAGCCCCAGCATTTT. Filled out from reference TRBV30 and TRBJ1-5, the complete variable domain reads SQTIHQWPATLVQPVGSPLSLECTVEGTSNPNLYWYRQAAGRGLQLLFYSVGIGQISSEVPQNLSASRPQDRQFILSSKKLLLSDSGFYLCAWSVTGGDQPQHFGDGTRLSIL.

In this sample, this clone turned up a few times. In the same sample, other DNA sequences code for this CDR3. The chain links TRBV18 to TRBJ1-2; D remains ambiguous. Per the germline V gene, CDR1 is KGHSH and CDR2 is LQKENI. V was pared by 3 bases and J by 2 bases, with 7 bases between. This CDR3 contains 13 residues. CDR3: CASSPDSNYGYTF. The CDR3 DNA is TGTGCCAGCTCACCGGACTCAAACTATGGCTACACCTTC.

V and J are TRBV18 and TRBJ1-2; D not resolved. The V gene lost 2 bases and the J gene lost 6 bases, with 7 bases spanning the gap. Germline V CDR1 and CDR2: KGHSH, LQKENI. The CDR3 runs to 12 residues. The CDR3: CASSPDADGYTF. As DNA, the CDR3 is TGTGCCAGCTCACCAGACGCGGATGGCTACACCTTC.

The chain recombines TRBV5-6 with TRBJ1-2; TRBD1 matches 10 bases. V gave up 4 bases and J gave up 5 bases; unmatched junction bases: 8. The CDR3 spans 15 residues. Per germline, CDR1 SGHDT and CDR2 YYEEEE. CDR3: CASSRQTGGLYGYTF. The CDR3 DNA is TGTGCCAGCAGCCGGCAGACAGGGGGCCTGTATGGCTACACCTTC.

The V call is TRBV7-2, the J call TRBJ2-7, with D maybe TRBD2 (6 bases). This CDR3 contains 14 residues. Per the germline V gene, CDR1 is SGHTA and CDR2 is FQGNSA. V lost 5 bases to trimming and J lost 2 bases, with 13 bases between them. CDR3 region: CASSRISGPYEQYF. For the CDR3, the DNA is TGTGCCAGCAGCCGGATTAGCGGTCCCTACGAGCAGTACTTC.

This chain connects TRBV10-2 to TRBJ2-5; D gene ambiguous. CDR1 and CDR2 from the germline V gene are WSHSY and SAAADI. V lost 3 bases and J lost 2, with 7 bases in between. The CDR3 runs to 13 residues. CDR3 residues: CASSEIRQETQYF. The CDR3 nucleotides read TGCGCCAGCAGTGAAATCAGACAAGAGACCCAGTACTTC.

The rearrangement uses TRBV6-1 and TRBJ1-2; perhaps TRBD1 as D (6 bases). The CDR3 contains 15 residues. V dropped 7 bases and J dropped 8 bases, with 23 bases sitting between them. Germline V CDR1 and CDR2: MNHNS, SASEGT. The CDR3 is CASTTTTGVQGGYTF. In DNA form, the CDR3 reads TGTGCCAGCACCACGACGACGGGGGTACAGGGAGGCTACACCTTC.

The chain carries TRBV5-4 and TRBJ2-3; TRBD2 matches 10 bases. The CDR3 totals 19 residues. The junction had 10 bases not matched to a gene; V was cut back by 0 bases and J by 0 bases. Germline values: CDR1 SGHNT, CDR2 YYREEE (reference sequence). The CDR3 sequence: CASSLAGASGGPSTDTQYF. As DNA, the CDR3 is TGTGCCAGCAGCTTGGCCGGAGCTAGCGGGGGACCTAGCACAGATACGCAGTATTTT. Combining the CDR3 with reference TRBV5-4 and TRBJ2-3 gives the whole variable domain ETGVTQSPTHLIKTRGQQVTLRCSSQSGHNTVSWYQQALGQGPQFIFQYYREEENGRGNFPPRFSGLQFPNYSSELNVNALELDDSALYLCASSLAGASGGPSTDTQYFGPGTRLTVL.